A single sample gave rise to the 20 T cell receptor beta chains below, sequenced in a study of regulatory T cells. Study conclusions and caveats: Hydrophobic residues at CDR3 positions 6 and 7 were enriched in conventional CD4+ T cells of CD3G-deficient patients.

The PCR used 52 TRBV and 13 TRBJ primers. The data were produced by immunoSEQ multiplex PCR, yet TCRdb's version contains in-frame clones alone and is incomplete. The sample yields about 32,000 clones, 75% to 90% seen once. These TCRs are of unknown antigen specificity. Sequences were obtained from conventional CD4+ T cells sorted from blood. The source of these receptors is a person under 35 with CD3G deficiency.

The chain employs TRBV6-1 and TRBJ2-7, with TRBD2 matching over 7 bases. This CDR3 comprises 14 residues. J was trimmed by 2 bases and V by 8 bases; bases with no gene match: 9. Germline V gene data show CDR1 as MNHNS and CDR2 as SASEGT. The CDR3 loop reads CASSWGGPTYEQYF. The DNA for the CDR3 is TGTGCCAGCTCATGGGGGGGACCTACCTACGAGCAGTACTTC.

The V gene is TRBV11-2, the J gene TRBJ2-1; D might be TRBD2 (7 bases). The germline V gene encodes CDR1 SGHAT and CDR2 FQNNGV. Trimming cost V 0 bases and J 13 bases, with 19 bases left between them. The CDR3 runs 15 residues. In DNA form, the CDR3 reads TGTGCCAGCAGCTTAGACGGGGTCCGGGGGGCGGTACAGTTCTTC. Translating it yields CASSLDGVRGAVQFF.

The chain is built from TRBV5-1 and TRBJ2-3; D is unresolved. CDR3 length: 14 amino acids. V was pared by 4 bases and J by 4 bases, with 13 bases between. CDR1 SGHRS and CDR2 YFSETQ come from the germline V gene. The CDR3 DNA reads TGCGCCAGCAGCCCCATGCATGCTCCAGATACGCAGTATTTT. This sequence encodes CASSPMHAPDTQYF.

The chain links TRBV28 to TRBJ2-5; TRBD2 agrees at 8 bases. Germline-derived CDR1 and CDR2 are MDHEN and SYDVKM. V dropped 6 bases and J dropped 2; count of bases not matched to a gene: 5. The CDR3 is 14 amino acids. CDR3 protein: CASSRGGSQETQYF. In DNA form, the CDR3 reads TGTGCCAGCAGCCGGGGGGGGTCACAAGAGACCCAGTACTTC.

CDR3 in amino acids: CAISDGAKNIQYF. In nucleotides, the CDR3 is TGTGCCATCAGTGATGGAGCCAAAAACATTCAGTACTTC. The V gene is TRBV10-3, the J gene TRBJ2-4; D unresolved. The CDR3 extends over 13 amino acids. The germline V gene has CDR1 ENHRY and CDR2 SYGVKD. Trimming shortened V by 3 bases and J by 0 bases, and 3 bases separated the two germline ends.

This rearrangement joins TRBV12-2 to TRBJ2-7; the D call TRBD2 from the table was never checked on the DNA. TRBV12-2 is a pseudogene. The CDR3 has 17 residues. The CDR3 DNA is TGTGCAAGTCGCTTCCCAAGCGGGAGGCCTAAGGGCAACGAGCAGTACTTC. It is translated as CASRFPSGRPKGNEQYF.

The V gene is TRBV7-8, the J gene TRBJ2-2; 7 bases align to TRBD2. The CDR3 is 19 amino acids. CDR1 and CDR2 from the germline V gene are SGHVS and FQNEAQ. V lost 5 bases to trimming and J lost 1 base; unmatched junction nucleotides: 16. In DNA form, the CDR3 reads TGTGCCAGCAGCCTCCGGGACTACCGATCGGTCGGGAACACCGGGGAGCTGTTTTTT. This encodes CASSLRDYRSVGNTGELFF.

This chain links TRBV19 with TRBJ2-1; TRBD2 might be the D (5 bases). Between the trimmed V and J ends, which lost 5 bases and 0 bases, there was a span of 11 bases. The CDR3 length is 15 residues. Germline assignment: CDR1 LNHDA and CDR2 SQIVND (reference sequence). The chain's CDR3 is CASSQNGGSYNEQFF. In DNA form, the CDR3 reads TGTGCCAGTAGTCAAAACGGAGGCTCCTACAATGAGCAGTTCTTC. Filled out from reference TRBV19 and TRBJ2-1, the complete variable domain reads DGGITQSPKYLFRKEGQNVTLSCEQNLNHDAMYWYRQDPGQGLRLIYYSQIVNDFQKGDIAEGYSVSREKKESFPLTVTSAQKNPTAFYLCASSQNGGSYNEQFFGPGTRLTVL.

This chain uses TRBV10-3 with TRBJ2-7, with D hard to call. Deletions cut 0 bases from V and 2 bases from J, with 8 bases between. CDR1 is ENHRY and CDR2 is SYGVKD in the germline V gene. The CDR3 totals 14 residues. CDR3 region: CAISESRDPYEQYF. As DNA, the CDR3 is TGTGCCATCAGTGAGTCACGCGATCCCTACGAGCAGTACTTC.

The chain has TRBV6-1 and TRBJ1-1; D gene ambiguous. This CDR3 has 11 residues. V was trimmed by 3 bases and J by 9 bases, leaving 8 bases between them. The germline CDR1 and CDR2 sequences are MNHNS and SASEGT. Here the CDR3 reads CASSEGLKAFF. The CDR3 nucleotides are TGTGCCAGCAGTGAGGGGTTGAAAGCTTTCTTT.

This rearrangement joins TRBV6-1 to TRBJ1-4; D may be TRBD1 (5 bases). The CDR3 has 17 amino acids. CDR1 is MNHNS and CDR2 is SASEGT in the germline V gene. V lost 3 bases and J 6 bases, leaving 20 bases between the germline ends. The CDR3 loop is CASSDRRGTTVDEKLFF. For the CDR3, the DNA is TGTGCCAGCAGTGACCGCCGCGGGACGACGGTAGATGAAAAACTGTTTTTT.

By sample fraction, this clone is large. V and J are TRBV28 and TRBJ2-1, with 9 bases matching TRBD2. The CDR3 is 18 residues long. The germline V gene has CDR1 MDHEN and CDR2 SYDVKM. V was clipped by 10 bases and J by 2 bases; unmatched bases: 18. CDR3 coding DNA: TGTGCCACCGGACAGGCCTGGGGAGCGGGAGGCCCCTACAATGAGCAGTTCTTC. This codes for CATGQAWGAGGPYNEQFF.

CDR3 DNA: TGTGCCAGCAGCCCGACAGGGGCTGGGGCCAACGTCCTGACTTTC. This sequence encodes CASSPTGAGANVLTF. This chain uses TRBV28 with TRBJ2-6, with 8 bases identical to TRBD1. V trimming: 6 bases; J trimming: 2 bases; junction bases outside the gene matches: 3. The germline CDR1 and CDR2 sequences are MDHEN and SYDVKM. The CDR3 totals 15 residues.

CDR3 in amino acids: CASSREGPTTNEKLFF. In DNA, the CDR3 is TGTGCCAGCAGCCGGGAGGGTCCCACAACTAATGAAAAACTGTTTTTT. The chain is built from TRBV6-6 and TRBJ1-4, with D unclear. Germline lookup yields CDR1 MNHNY and CDR2 SVGAGI (reference sequence). CDR3 length equals 16 residues. The V and J ends lost 6 bases and 0 bases respectively, with 14 bases between them.

This clone was recorded once. This chain connects TRBV7-8 to TRBJ2-6, with D possibly matching TRBD2 (7 bases). Per germline, CDR1 SGHVS and CDR2 FQNEAQ. Trimming left V 4 bases short and J 0 bases short, with 16 bases between. The CDR3 loop spans 18 amino acids. This chain's CDR3 is CASSSSRGGGSGANVLTF. The CDR3 nucleotides read TGTGCCAGCAGCTCATCAAGGGGAGGGGGCTCTGGGGCCAACGTCCTGACTTTC.

The chain uses TRBV6-5 and TRBJ1-2, with TRBD1 as a possible D gene (6 bases). Trimming pared 0 bases from V and 8 bases from J, leaving 13 bases between. Germline V lookup: CDR1 MNHEY, CDR2 SVGAGI. The CDR3 covers 14 residues. CDR3 sequence (DNA): TGTGCCAGCAGTTACTCCGACAGGTCTCGGGGCTACACCTTC. Amino acids: CASSYSDRSRGYTF.

The V gene is TRBV6-1, the J gene TRBJ2-7; 9 nucleotides match TRBD2. This CDR3 is 13 amino acids long. CDR1 and CDR2 (germline): MNHNS, SASEGT. V lost 9 bases to trimming and J lost 3 bases; unmatched junction nucleotides: 6. CDR3 nucleotide sequence: TGTGCCAGTAAAGCGGGGGGACACTACGAGCAGTACTTC. It yields the protein CASKAGGHYEQYF.

CDR3 in amino acids: CASSLDVAGGINGYTF. In nucleotides, the CDR3 is TGCGCCAGCAGCTTGGATGTTGCAGGGGGCATCAATGGCTACACCTTC. The rearrangement joins TRBV5-1 to TRBJ1-2; 8 positions match TRBD1. J lost 6 bases, V lost 0 bases, and 10 bases had no gene match. Germline assignment: CDR1 SGHRS and CDR2 YFSETQ. The CDR3 is made up of 16 amino acids.

This rearrangement joins TRBV6-1 to TRBJ1-6, with D uncertain. The CDR3 loop spans 13 amino acids. Trimming took 4 bases from V and 15 from J, leaving 16 bases between them. The germline CDR1 and CDR2 sequences are MNHNS and SASEGT. The CDR3 here is CASSGPRAALLHF. DNA for the CDR3: TGTGCCAGCAGTGGCCCACGGGCCGCTCTCCTCCACTTT.

The CDR3 sequence is CASRTGGSTDQPQHF. For the CDR3, the DNA is TGTGCCAGCAGGACTGGTGGAAGCACCGATCAGCCCCAGCATTTT. This rearrangement joins TRBV28 to TRBJ1-5; D uncertain. V lost 6 bases and J lost 5, with 17 bases in between. Looked up from germline, CDR1 is MDHEN and CDR2 is SYDVKM. The CDR3 is 15 residues long.